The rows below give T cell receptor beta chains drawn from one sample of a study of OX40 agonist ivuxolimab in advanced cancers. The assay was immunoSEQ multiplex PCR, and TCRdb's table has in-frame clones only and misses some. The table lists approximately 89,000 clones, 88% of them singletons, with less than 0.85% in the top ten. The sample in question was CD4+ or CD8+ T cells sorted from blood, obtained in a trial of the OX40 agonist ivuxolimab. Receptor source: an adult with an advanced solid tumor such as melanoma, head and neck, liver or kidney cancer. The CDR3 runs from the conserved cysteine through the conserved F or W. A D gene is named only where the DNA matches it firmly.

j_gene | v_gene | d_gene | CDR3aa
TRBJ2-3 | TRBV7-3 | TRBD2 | CASSRLGTSGSRPDTQYF
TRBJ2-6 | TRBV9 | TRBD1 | CASSAGQGLADGANVLTF
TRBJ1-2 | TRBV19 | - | CASRHHRRYGYTF
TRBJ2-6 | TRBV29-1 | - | CSVAQVPGANVLTF
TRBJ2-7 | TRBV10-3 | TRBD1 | CAIKGAGSTYEQYF
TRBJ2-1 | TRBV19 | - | CASSITGSSYNEQFF
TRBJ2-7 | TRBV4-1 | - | CASSQTTQGYEQYF
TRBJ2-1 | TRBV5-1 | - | CASSSYRDPGNEQFF
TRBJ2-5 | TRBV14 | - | CASSTRLGRHQETQYF
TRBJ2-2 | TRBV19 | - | CASSRDPTGELFF
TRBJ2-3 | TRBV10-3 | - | CAIRPDTDTQYF
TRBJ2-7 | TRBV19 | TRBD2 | CASSNAGEPHYEQYF
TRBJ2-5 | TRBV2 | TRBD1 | CASTSQGAEVETQYF
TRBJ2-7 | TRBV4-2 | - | CASSQRTGSPYEQYF
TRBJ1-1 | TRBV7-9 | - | CASSLGDRTEAFF
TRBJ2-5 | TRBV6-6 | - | CASSWDPPLQETQYF
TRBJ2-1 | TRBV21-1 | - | CASSIPTGSMGYNEQFF
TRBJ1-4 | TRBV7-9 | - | CATSPGPGNEKLFF
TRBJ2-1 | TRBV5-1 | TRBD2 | CASSWGAGGTEFF
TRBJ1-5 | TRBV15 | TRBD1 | CATSRTDRGHQPQHF
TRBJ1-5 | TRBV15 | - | CATSRVDQPQHF
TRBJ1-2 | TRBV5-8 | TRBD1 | CASSSRTGLVTF
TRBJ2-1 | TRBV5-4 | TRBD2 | CASRGSGSSYNEQFF
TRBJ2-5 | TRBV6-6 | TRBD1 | CASRLTGLKETQYF
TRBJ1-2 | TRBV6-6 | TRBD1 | CASSYSGQGANYGYTF
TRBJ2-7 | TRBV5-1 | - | CASSFERERHEQYF
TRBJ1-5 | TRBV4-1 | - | CASSQVGQPNQPQHF
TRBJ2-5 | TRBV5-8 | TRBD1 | CASSLVQGVETQYF
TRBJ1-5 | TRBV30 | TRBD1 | CAWSAGTANQPQHF
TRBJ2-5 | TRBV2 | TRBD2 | CASQSSGSAKTQYF
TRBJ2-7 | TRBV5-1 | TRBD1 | CASSLGGTGSYEQYF
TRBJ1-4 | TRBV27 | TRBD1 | CASSPRQGHEKLFF
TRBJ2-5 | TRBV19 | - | CASSPRQTQETQYF
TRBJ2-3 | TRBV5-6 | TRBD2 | CASSWWGLAGEVTDTQYF
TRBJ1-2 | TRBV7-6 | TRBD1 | CASSAGQGNYGYTF
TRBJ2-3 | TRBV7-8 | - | CASSADRMRTNTDTQYF
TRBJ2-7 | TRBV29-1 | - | CSVVRTNNQYF
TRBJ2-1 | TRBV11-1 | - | CASRGQGGSYNEQFF
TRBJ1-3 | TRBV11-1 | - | CASSWDTGNTIYF
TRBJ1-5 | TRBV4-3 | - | CASSQEPGLSNQPQHF
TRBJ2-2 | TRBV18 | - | CASSPSRTGFGGDTGELFF
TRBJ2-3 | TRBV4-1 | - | CASSQADGTDTQYF
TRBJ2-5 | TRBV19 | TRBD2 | CASSRTSGRNLYQETQYF
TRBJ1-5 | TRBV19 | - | CASSIARRVHQPQHF
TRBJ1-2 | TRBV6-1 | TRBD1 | CASSDDRGAGGYTF
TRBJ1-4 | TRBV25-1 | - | CASSEQGGTEKLFF
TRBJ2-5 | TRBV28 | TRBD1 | CASSLSSTGPQETQYF
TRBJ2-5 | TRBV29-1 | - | CSVGGRGETQYF
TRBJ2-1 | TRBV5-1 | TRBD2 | CASSGGLAGKYNEQFF
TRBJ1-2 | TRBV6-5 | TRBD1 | CASSYTTGFGGYTF